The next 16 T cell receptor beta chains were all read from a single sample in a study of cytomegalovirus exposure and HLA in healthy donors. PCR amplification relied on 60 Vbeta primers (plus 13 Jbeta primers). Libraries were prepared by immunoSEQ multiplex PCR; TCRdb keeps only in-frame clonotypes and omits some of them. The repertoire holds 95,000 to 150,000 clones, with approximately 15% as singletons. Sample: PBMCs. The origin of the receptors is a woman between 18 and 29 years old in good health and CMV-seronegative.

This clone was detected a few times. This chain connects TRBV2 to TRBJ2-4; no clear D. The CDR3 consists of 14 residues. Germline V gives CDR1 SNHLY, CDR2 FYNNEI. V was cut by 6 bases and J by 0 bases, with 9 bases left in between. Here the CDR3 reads CASSLPLAKNIQYF. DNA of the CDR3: TGTGCCAGCAGCCTCCCGTTAGCCAAAAACATTCAGTACTTC. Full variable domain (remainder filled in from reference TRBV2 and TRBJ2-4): EPEVTQTPSHQVTQMGQEVILRCVPISNHLYFYWYRQILGQKVEFLVSFYNNEISEKSEIFDDQFSVERPDGSNFTLKIRSTKLEDSAMYFCASSLPLAKNIQYFGAGTRLSVL.

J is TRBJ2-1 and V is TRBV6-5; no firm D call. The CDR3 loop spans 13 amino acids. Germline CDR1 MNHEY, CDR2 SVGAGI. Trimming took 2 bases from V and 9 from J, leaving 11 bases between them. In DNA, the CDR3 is TGTGCCAGCAGTTACAACCTAGAATTTGAGCAGTTCTTC. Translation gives CASSYNLEFEQFF.

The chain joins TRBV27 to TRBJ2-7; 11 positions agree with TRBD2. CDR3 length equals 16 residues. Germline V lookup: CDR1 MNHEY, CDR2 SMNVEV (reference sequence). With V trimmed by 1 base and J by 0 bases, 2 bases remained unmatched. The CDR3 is CASSLWLAGGSYEQYF. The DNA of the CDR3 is TGTGCCAGCAGTTTATGGCTAGCGGGGGGCTCCTACGAGCAGTACTTC.

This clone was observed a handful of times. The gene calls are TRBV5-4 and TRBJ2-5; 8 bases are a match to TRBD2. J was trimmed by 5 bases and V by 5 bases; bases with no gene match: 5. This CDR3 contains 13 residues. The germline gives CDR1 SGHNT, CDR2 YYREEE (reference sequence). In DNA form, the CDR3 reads TGTGCCAGCAGGCAGCGGGGGCGGGAGACCCAGTACTTC. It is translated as CASRQRGRETQYF.

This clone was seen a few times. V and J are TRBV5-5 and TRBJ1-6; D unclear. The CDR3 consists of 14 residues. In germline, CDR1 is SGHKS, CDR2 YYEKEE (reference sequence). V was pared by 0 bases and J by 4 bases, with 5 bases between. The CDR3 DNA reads TGTGCCAGCAGCTTGGTGCAGTATAATTCACCCCTCCACTTT. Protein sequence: CASSLVQYNSPLHF.

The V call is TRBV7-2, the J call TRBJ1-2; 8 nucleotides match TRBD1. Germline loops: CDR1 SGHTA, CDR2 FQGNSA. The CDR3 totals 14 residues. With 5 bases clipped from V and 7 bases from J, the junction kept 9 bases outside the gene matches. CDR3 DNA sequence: TGTGCCAGCAGCATACCGACAGGGGAGGGTGGCTACACCTTC. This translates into CASSIPTGEGGYTF.

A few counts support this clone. CDR3 residues: CASSPYPSARGTGELFF. The CDR3 bases are TGCGCCAGCAGCCCCTACCCTAGCGCCCGGGGCACCGGGGAGCTGTTTTTT. The J gene is TRBJ2-2, the V gene TRBV5-1; possible D gene TRBD2, 6 bases. The CDR3 loop spans 17 amino acids. V shed 4 bases and J shed 4 bases, with 20 bases lying between them. Germline V gives CDR1 SGHRS, CDR2 YFSETQ.

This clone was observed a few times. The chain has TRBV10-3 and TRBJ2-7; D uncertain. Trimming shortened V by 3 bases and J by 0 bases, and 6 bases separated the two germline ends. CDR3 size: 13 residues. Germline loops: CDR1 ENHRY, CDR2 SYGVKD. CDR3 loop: CAISDLLSYEQYF. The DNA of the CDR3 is TGTGCCATCAGTGATCTCCTCTCCTACGAGCAGTACTTC.

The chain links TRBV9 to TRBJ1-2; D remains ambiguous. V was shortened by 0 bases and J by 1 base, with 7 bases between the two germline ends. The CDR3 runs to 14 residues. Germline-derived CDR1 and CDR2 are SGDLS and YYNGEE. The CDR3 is CASSVASGNYGYTF. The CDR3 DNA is TGTGCCAGCAGCGTAGCTTCGGGTAACTATGGCTACACCTTC.

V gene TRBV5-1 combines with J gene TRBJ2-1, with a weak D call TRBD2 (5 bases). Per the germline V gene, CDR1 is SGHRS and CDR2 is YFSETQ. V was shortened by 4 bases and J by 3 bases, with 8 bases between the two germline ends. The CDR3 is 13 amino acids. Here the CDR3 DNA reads TGCGCCAGCAGCCACACTAGCTACAATGAGCAGTTCTTC. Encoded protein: CASSHTSYNEQFF.

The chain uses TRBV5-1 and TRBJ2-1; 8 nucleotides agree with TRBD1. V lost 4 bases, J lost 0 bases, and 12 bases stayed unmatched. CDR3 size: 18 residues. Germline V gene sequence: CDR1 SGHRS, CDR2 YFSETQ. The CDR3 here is CASSDLPLQGDSYNEQFF. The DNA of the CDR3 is TGCGCCAGCAGCGATTTACCCCTACAGGGGGACTCCTACAATGAGCAGTTCTTC.

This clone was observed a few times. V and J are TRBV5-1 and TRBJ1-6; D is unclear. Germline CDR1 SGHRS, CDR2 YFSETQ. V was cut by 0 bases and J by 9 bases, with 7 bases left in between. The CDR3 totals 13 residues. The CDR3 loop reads CASSLDSGSPLHF. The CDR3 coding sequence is TGCGCCAGCAGCTTGGATTCGGGTTCACCCCTCCACTTT.

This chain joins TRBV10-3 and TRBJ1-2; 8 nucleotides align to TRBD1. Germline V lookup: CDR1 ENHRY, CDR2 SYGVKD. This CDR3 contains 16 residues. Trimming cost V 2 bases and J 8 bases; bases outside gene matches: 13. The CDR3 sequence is CAISEQVGQGARGYTF. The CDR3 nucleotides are TGTGCCATCAGTGAGCAGGTGGGGCAGGGGGCGCGGGGCTACACCTTC.

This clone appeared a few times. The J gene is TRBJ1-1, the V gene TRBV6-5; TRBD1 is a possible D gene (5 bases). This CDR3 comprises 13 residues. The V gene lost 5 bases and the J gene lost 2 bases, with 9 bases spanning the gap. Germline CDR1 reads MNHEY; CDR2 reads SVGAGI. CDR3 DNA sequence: TGTGCCAGCAGTGCAGACAGAAACACTGAAGCTTTCTTT. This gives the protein CASSADRNTEAFF.

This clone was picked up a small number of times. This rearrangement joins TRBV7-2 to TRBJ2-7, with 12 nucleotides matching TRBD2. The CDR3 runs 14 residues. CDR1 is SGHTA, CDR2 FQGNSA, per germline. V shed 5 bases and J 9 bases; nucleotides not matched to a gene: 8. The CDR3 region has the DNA TGTGCCAGCAGCCCTAGCGGGAGGGCCCAGGGGCAGTACTTC. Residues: CASSPSGRAQGQYF.

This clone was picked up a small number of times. The CDR3 spells CASSPQVGLSTDTQYF. CDR3 bases: TGTGCCAGCAGCCCGCAGGTGGGGCTTAGCACAGATACGCAGTATTTT. The gene calls are TRBV7-3 and TRBJ2-3; the D gene is possibly TRBD1 (5 bases). Germline CDR1 and CDR2: SGHTA and FQGTGA. This CDR3 contains 16 residues. V was cut by 5 bases and J by 0 bases, with 15 bases left in between.